These 9 T cell receptor beta chains were all obtained from the same sample, sequenced in a study of OX40 agonist ivuxolimab in advanced cancers. Sequencing was performed with immunoSEQ multiplex PCR; in TCRdb, only in-frame clones are kept and a portion is missing. The table lists about 82,000 clones, approximately 85% of them singletons, with 2% to 3% in the top ten. Sequenced here: CD4+ or CD8+ T cells sorted from blood, sampled in a trial of the OX40 agonist ivuxolimab. The origin of the receptors is an adult with an advanced solid tumor such as melanoma, head and neck, liver or kidney cancer.

This chain links TRBV7-8 with TRBJ1-1; maybe TRBD1 (5 bases). The germline V and J ends were trimmed by 5 bases and 0 bases, with 13 bases remaining between them. Germline CDR1 reads SGHVS; CDR2 reads FQNEAQ. The CDR3 covers 15 residues. Written as DNA, the CDR3 is TGTGCCAGCAGCCGCACGGGGGGGTTGAACACTGAAGCTTTCTTT. It translates to CASSRTGGLNTEAFF.

The J gene is TRBJ2-4, the V gene TRBV10-2; 14 bases match TRBD2. Germline CDR1 is WSHSY and CDR2 is SAAADI. There are 14 residues in the CDR3. J gave up 6 bases and V 6 bases, and 1 base lay outside the gene matches. In nucleotides, the CDR3 is TGCGCCAGCAGCGGGACTAGCGGGGGAAACATTCAGTACTTC. Translation: CASSGTSGGNIQYF.

V usage is TRBV5-6 and J usage is TRBJ2-7; unclear D gene. Germline values: CDR1 SGHDT, CDR2 YYEEEE. The CDR3 sequence is 12 residues long. Between the trimmed V and J ends, which lost 4 bases and 2 bases, there was a span of 7 bases. The CDR3 here is CASSRRAYEQYF. CDR3 coding DNA: TGTGCCAGCAGCCGAAGAGCCTACGAGCAGTACTTC. The complete variable domain, with remaining parts taken from reference TRBV5-6 and TRBJ2-7, reads DAGVTQSPTHLIKTRGQQVTLRCSPKSGHDTVSWYQQALGQGPQFIFQYYEEEERQRGNFPDRFSGHQFPNYSSELNVNALLLGDSALYLCASSRRAYEQYFGPGTRLTVT.

This chain connects TRBV10-3 to TRBJ2-7; D is undetermined. The V end lost 7 bases, the J end lost 3 bases, and 13 bases lay between the germline ends. Germline V CDR1 and CDR2: ENHRY, SYGVKD. The CDR3 covers 13 residues. The CDR3 DNA sequence: TGTGCCATCAAAGGGTCAAATCTCTACGAGCAGTACTTC. Protein sequence: CAIKGSNLYEQYF.

The chain combines TRBV7-2 with TRBJ2-7; 7 bases are shared with TRBD2. There are 15 residues in the CDR3. The trim removed 3 bases at V and 2 bases at J, leaving 7 bases unmatched. The germline CDR1 and CDR2 sequences are SGHTA and FQGNSA. As DNA, the CDR3 is TGTGCCAGCAGCTTGGCTAGCGGCGCTACCTACGAGCAGTACTTC. Residues: CASSLASGATYEQYF.

This chain uses TRBV19 with TRBJ1-2; D ambiguous. Germline CDR1 and CDR2: LNHDA and SQIVND (reference sequence). With 6 bases removed from V and 0 bases from J, the gap between germline ends came to 11 bases. The CDR3 consists of 14 residues. CDR3 residues: CASRLYASNYGYTF. For the CDR3, the DNA is TGTGCCAGTAGGCTGTACGCCTCTAACTATGGCTACACCTTC.

The chain employs TRBV7-3 and TRBJ2-7; D tentatively fits TRBD1 or TRBD2 (5 bases each). Trimming cost V 5 bases and J 5 bases, with 13 bases left between them. CDR1 is SGHTA and CDR2 is FQGTGA in the germline V gene. The CDR3 covers 13 residues. The CDR3 DNA reads TGTGCCAGCAGCCAGGGACCCCAGGACGAGCAGTACTTC. Translated: CASSQGPQDEQYF.

The gene calls are TRBV5-8 and TRBJ2-5; D unresolved. The V and J ends lost 4 bases and 3 bases respectively, with 1 base between them. CDR3 length: 10 amino acids. Germline CDR1 reads SGHTS; CDR2 reads YDEGEE. As DNA, the CDR3 is TGTGCCAGCAGCGAAGAGACCCAGTACTTC. Protein sequence: CASSEETQYF.

The V gene is TRBV28, the J gene TRBJ2-5; D unresolved. The CDR3 runs to 12 residues. The germline V gene has CDR1 MDHEN and CDR2 SYDVKM. V lost 8 bases to trimming and J lost 5 bases, with 12 bases between them. The CDR3 loop is CASAQSGETQYF. In nucleotides, the CDR3 is TGTGCCAGCGCGCAGTCCGGTGAGACCCAGTACTTC.